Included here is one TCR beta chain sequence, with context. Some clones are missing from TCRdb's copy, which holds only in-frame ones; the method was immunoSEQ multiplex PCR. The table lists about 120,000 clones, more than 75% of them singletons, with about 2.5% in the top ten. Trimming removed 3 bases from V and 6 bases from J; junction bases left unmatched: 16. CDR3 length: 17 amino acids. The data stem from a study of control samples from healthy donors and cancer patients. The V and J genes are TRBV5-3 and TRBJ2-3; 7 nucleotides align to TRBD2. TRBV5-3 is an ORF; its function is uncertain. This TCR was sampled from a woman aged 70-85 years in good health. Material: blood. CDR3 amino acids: CARSWAPASGPSDTQYF. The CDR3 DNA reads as TGTGCCAGAAGCTGGGCCCCGGCTAGCGGCCCCTCCGATACGCAGTATTTT.